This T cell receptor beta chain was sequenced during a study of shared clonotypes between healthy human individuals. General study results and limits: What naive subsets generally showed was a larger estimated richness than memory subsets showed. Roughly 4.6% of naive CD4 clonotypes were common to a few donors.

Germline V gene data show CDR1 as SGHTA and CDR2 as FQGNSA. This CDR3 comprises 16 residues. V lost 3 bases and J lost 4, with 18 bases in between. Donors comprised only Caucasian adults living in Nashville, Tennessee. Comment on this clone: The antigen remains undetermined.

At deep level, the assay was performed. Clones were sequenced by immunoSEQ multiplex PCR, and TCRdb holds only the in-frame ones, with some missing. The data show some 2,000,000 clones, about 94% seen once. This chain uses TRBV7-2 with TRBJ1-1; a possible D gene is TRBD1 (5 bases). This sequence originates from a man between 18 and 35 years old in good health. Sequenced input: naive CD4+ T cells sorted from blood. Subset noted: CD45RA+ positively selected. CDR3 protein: CASSFRPDAGVTEAFF. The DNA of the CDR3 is TGTGCCAGCAGCTTTCGCCCCGACGCGGGGGTCACTGAAGCTTTCTTT.